This T cell receptor beta chain is from a study of blood T cell repertoires in COVID-19. Turning to the study itself: COVID-19 samples from acute and convalescent phases originated in the United States, Italy and Spain. The cDNA or gDNA used as material had been derived from T cells, B-cell-depleted T cells, or PBMCs.

Per the authors' pipeline: Amplification with reference gene primers provided the estimates of nucleated cell counts. Clones were read by immunoSEQ multiplex PCR, and TCRdb kept only the in-frame ones, dropping some. From that table come the V and J calls and clone size; the DNA was used to work out D and trimming. The sample includes 200,000 to 250,000 clones, roughly 82% of them seen just once. Germline V gene data show CDR1 as KGHDR and CDR2 as SFDVKD. This CDR3 is built from 17 residues. Trimming cost V 4 bases and J 7 bases; bases outside gene matches: 13. The TCR originated in an elderly man with acute or convalescent COVID-19. The rearrangement links TRBV24-1 to TRBJ2-1; the match to TRBD1 covers 9 bases. The sample taken for sequencing was peripheral blood. DNA of the CDR3: TGTGCCACCAGTGAGTCCGGGACAGGGACCCTAGGGAATGAGCAGTTCTTC. Translating gives CATSESGTGTLGNEQFF.